Listed below are T cell receptor beta chains from one sample, sequenced in a study of neoadjuvant anti-PD-1 for oral cavity cancer. The data were produced by immunoSEQ multiplex PCR, yet TCRdb's version contains in-frame clones alone and is incomplete. The repertoire includes more than 25,000 clones, almost 80% of them detected once, and 3.4% sits in the top ten. This specimen consisted of PBMCs, obtained after nivolumab (anti-PD-1) treatment. The receptors here all came from a person aged 35-79 years with oral cavity squamous cell carcinoma. Both conserved end residues are part of each CDR3. A D gene is named only where the DNA matches it firmly. Only part of the rows carry a size: once, few, many, or a class if the clone is expanded.

clone_size j_call cdr3_length d_call v_call cdr3_nt cdr3_aa
. TRBJ2-3 18 TRBD2 TRBV7-2 TGTGCCAGCAGCTTAGCGCGGGCTAGCGGGGGCATCACAGATACGCAGTATTTT CASSLARASGGITDTQYF
. TRBJ1-2 15 . TRBV7-2 TGTGCCAGCAGCTTAGTACGGTCCGAGAATTATGGCTACACCTTC CASSLVRSENYGYTF
. TRBJ2-1 14 TRBD1 TRBV6-5 TGTGCCACCACGCCGGGACAGGGCACGAATGAGCAGTTCTTC CATTPGQGTNEQFF
. TRBJ2-7 12 . TRBV11-3 TGTGCCAGCAGCTTAGCGGGTTCAAAGCAGTACTTC CASSLAGSKQYF
. TRBJ1-2 16 . TRBV4-1 TGCGCCAGCAGCCAAGTAGGAACCGCAACTAACTATGGCTACACCTTC CASSQVGTATNYGYTF
. TRBJ2-1 13 TRBD2 TRBV29-1 TGCAGCGGCAATAGCGGGGGGGTGGGTGAGCAGTTCTTC CSGNSGGVGEQFF
. TRBJ2-2 15 TRBD1 TRBV28 TGTGCCAGCAGAAATGGACAGGGTCGCACCGGGGAGCTGTTTTTT CASRNGQGRTGELFF
. TRBJ2-7 14 TRBD1 TRBV5-4 TGTGCCAGCAGCTCGGACAGGGGGCTTGTCGAGCAGTACTTC CASSSDRGLVEQYF
. TRBJ2-2 16 TRBD1 TRBV5-1 TGCGCCAGCAGCTTGTGGGGACAGACGAACACCGGGGAGCTGTTTTTT CASSLWGQTNTGELFF
. TRBJ1-6 16 TRBD1 TRBV30 TGTGCCTGGACCCGTACAGGGGGCAGCTATAATTCACCCCTCCACTTT CAWTRTGGSYNSPLHF
. TRBJ2-6 18 . TRBV9 TGTGCCAGCAGCGTAGGGTGGGGGTCCCCCTCTGGGGCCAACGTCCTGACTTTC CASSVGWGSPSGANVLTF
. TRBJ1-5 14 TRBD1 TRBV18 TGTGCCAGCTCACGACAGGGGGCAGGACAGCCCCAGCATTTT CASSRQGAGQPQHF
. TRBJ2-5 12 . TRBV18 TGTGCCAGCTCACCCCGGGGGGAGACCCAGTACTTC CASSPRGETQYF
once TRBJ2-2 14 TRBD2 TRBV29-1 TGCAGCGCAGCGGGGGCCACGAACACCGGGGAGCTGTTTTTT CSAAGATNTGELFF
. TRBJ2-7 15 . TRBV6-6 TGTGCCAGCAGTTACGGGCGGGACAACCCCTACGAGCAGTACTTC CASSYGRDNPYEQYF
. TRBJ2-2 15 . TRBV4-1 TGCGCCAGCAGCCATAACCAGGGGAACACCGGGGAGCTGTTTTTT CASSHNQGNTGELFF
. TRBJ2-2 14 . TRBV4-3 TGCGCCAGCAGCCAACAGAGTCGCACCGGGGAGCTGTTTTTT CASSQQSRTGELFF
. TRBJ2-1 13 TRBD2 TRBV9 TGTGCCAGCGGGCTAGCGGGGTTCGGTGAGCAGTTCTTC CASGLAGFGEQFF
. TRBJ1-1 14 . TRBV5-6 TGTGCCAGCAGCTGGGGCAGGGAGGACACTGAAGCTTTCTTT CASSWGREDTEAFF
. TRBJ2-1 15 . TRBV10-3 TGTGCCATCAGTGAGCCCCAGGGGGGCGTTTACGTGCAGTTCTTC CAISEPQGGVYVQFF
. TRBJ1-2 15 TRBD1 TRBV5-1 TGCGCCAGCAGCTTGGGGAGGACAGGGGGGTATGGCTACACCTTC CASSLGRTGGYGYTF
few TRBJ1-6 14 . TRBV7-2 TGTGCCAGCAGCTTAAAAGCCACTAATTCACCCCTCCACTTT CASSLKATNSPLHF
. TRBJ2-2 14 . TRBV4-3 TGCGCCAGCAGCCAAGGCTGGGGGACCGGGGAGCTGTTTTTT CASSQGWGTGELFF
. TRBJ2-1 13 . TRBV19 TGTGCCACTAACCCGGGAAGAGACAATGAGCAGTTCTTC CATNPGRDNEQFF
. TRBJ2-2 17 TRBD1 TRBV2 TGTGCCAGCAGTGAACTCCTCAGGGGGCCGAACACCGGGGAGCTGTTTTTT CASSELLRGPNTGELFF
. TRBJ1-5 14 TRBD1 TRBV27 TGTGCCAGCAGTCCCCAACAGGGGGGTCAGCCCCAGCATTTT CASSPQQGGQPQHF
. TRBJ1-5 15 . TRBV11-2 TGTGCCAGCAGCTTGACGGTTTATAGCAATCAGCCCCAGCATTTT CASSLTVYSNQPQHF
. TRBJ2-2 15 . TRBV29-1 TGCAGCGTTGGTACCGGGACGACAGGCACCGGGGAGCTGTTTTTT CSVGTGTTGTGELFF
. TRBJ1-5 14 TRBD1 TRBV19 TGTGCCAGTAGTATGACAGGGAGCAATCAGCCCCAGCATTTT CASSMTGSNQPQHF
. TRBJ1-2 13 . TRBV28 TGTGCCAGCAGATCTCCAGGGCGCGGTGGCTACACCTTC CASRSPGRGGYTF
few TRBJ2-7 13 TRBD2 TRBV18 TGTGCCAGCTCACCACCAGGCCGGACTAGTCTCATCTTC CASSPPGRTSLIF
. TRBJ1-4 15 . TRBV6-5 TGTGCCAGCAGTCGGAGGGGGACTACGGGTGAAAAACTGTTTTTT CASSRRGTTGEKLFF
. TRBJ2-3 13 . TRBV2 TGTGCCAGCAGCGGGACCTTCACAGATACGCAGTATTTT CASSGTFTDTQYF
. TRBJ1-1 12 . TRBV7-3 TGTGCCAGCAGCCCAAGGGGGACTGAAGCTTTCTTT CASSPRGTEAFF
. TRBJ2-2 14 . TRBV6-6 TGTGCCAGCAACCTCGGGGGAAACACCGGGGAGCTGTTTTTT CASNLGGNTGELFF
. TRBJ1-4 15 TRBD1 TRBV19 TGTGCCAGTCGTCCGGGACAGACTTCTAATGAAAAACTGTTTTTT CASRPGQTSNEKLFF
. TRBJ1-6 17 . TRBV4-1 TGCGCCAGCAGCCACAACAGGGCCGTAAGAGTAAATTCACCCCTCCACTTT CASSHNRAVRVNSPLHF
. TRBJ1-5 12 . TRBV15 TGTGCCACCCAGGCAGGCAATCAGCCCCAGCATTTT CATQAGNQPQHF
. TRBJ2-5 13 . TRBV7-2 TGTGCCAGCAGCCCCCGGTCGGGAGAGACCCAGTACTTC CASSPRSGETQYF
. TRBJ2-7 14 . TRBV9 TGTGCCAGCAGCGTAGAGGGCAGGTCCTACGAGCAGTACTTC CASSVEGRSYEQYF
. TRBJ2-2 15 TRBD2 TRBV7-2 TGTGCCAGCAGCTATACTAGCGCCGACACCGGGGAGCTGTTTTTT CASSYTSADTGELFF
few TRBJ2-6 14 . TRBV29-1 TGCAGCGTTGTGAGGCCCCTGGAGGCCAACGTCCTGACTTTC CSVVRPLEANVLTF
. TRBJ2-7 12 TRBD1 TRBV2 TGTGCCAGCACTAGGACAGGGGGCGAGCAGTACTTC CASTRTGGEQYF
. TRBJ2-1 15 TRBD2 TRBV6-6 TGTGCCAGCAGTTACCCCACGGGGGGGCCGAGTGAGCAGTTCTTC CASSYPTGGPSEQFF
. TRBJ2-7 15 TRBD1 TRBV6-5 TGTGCCAGCAATAAGGGACAGGGGGCTTCCTACGAGCAGTACTTC CASNKGQGASYEQYF
. TRBJ2-5 13 . TRBV30 TGTGCCTGGGTGACGGAAGAACAAGAGACCCAGTACTTC CAWVTEEQETQYF
medium-sized TRBJ1-4 14 . TRBV4-1 TGCGCCAGCACCTTGTATGCAACTAATGAAAAACTGTTTTTT CASTLYATNEKLFF
. TRBJ2-5 16 TRBD2 TRBV7-2 TGTGCCAGCAGCTCAATTCCGCGGGGGGGCATAGAGACCCAGTACTTC CASSSIPRGGIETQYF
once TRBJ1-3 15 . TRBV5-4 TGTGCCAGCAGCCTCGACTCTAGAGCTGGAAACACCATATATTTT CASSLDSRAGNTIYF
few TRBJ2-3 15 . TRBV11-2 TGTGCCAGCAGCTCCCAGGGGTTTCTCACAGATACGCAGTATTTT CASSSQGFLTDTQYF
. TRBJ1-2 14 . TRBV5-1 TGCGCCAGCAGCCTCGGGACAAATCCGTATGGCTACACCTTC CASSLGTNPYGYTF
once TRBJ1-6 17 . TRBV9 TGTGCCAGCAGCGATCAGGGGTTTGCCTCCTATAATTCACCCCTCCACTTT CASSDQGFASYNSPLHF
. TRBJ2-2 15 TRBD2 TRBV9 TGTGCCAGCAGCGAAAGACTAGCCAACACCGGGGAGCTGTTTTTT CASSERLANTGELFF
. TRBJ2-7 15 . TRBV15 TGTGCCACCAGCAGAGATGTGGGGCACTCCTACGAGCAGTACTTC CATSRDVGHSYEQYF